Detailed here is one T cell receptor (beta chain). The antigen is unknown. The data belong to a study of cytomegalovirus exposure and HLA in healthy donors. The CDR3 has 14 amino acids. V gave up 6 bases and J gave up 8 bases; unmatched junction bases: 11. CDR1 MDHEN and CDR2 SYDVKM come from the germline V gene. Findings and limits, study-wide: Listed as cytomegalovirus-associated were 150 to 200 TCR beta chains.

Method: immunoSEQ multiplex PCR; TCRdb's copy keeps in-frame clones and lacks some. The sample carries tens of thousands of clones, about 95% recorded once. The sample consisted of PBMCs. This TCR came from a man younger than 30 in good health and CMV-seronegative. This chain joins TRBV28 and TRBJ1-2; 8 bases line up with TRBD1. The CDR3 here is CASSSSGQGLGYTF. CDR3 DNA: TGTGCCAGCAGCTCGTCTGGACAGGGTCTCGGCTACACCTTC.